The 18 T cell receptor beta chains below were found in one sample sequenced in a study of blood T cell repertoires in COVID-19. Only in-frame clones appear in the TCRdb table, and some are missing; sequencing was by immunoSEQ multiplex PCR. The sample has some 150,000 clones, about 80% seen once; the top ten hold approximately 1.6%. Sequences were obtained from PBMCs or T cells enriched from blood (not recorded which). These TCRs come from a woman aged 18 to 35 who had been exposed to COVID-19.

The genes are TRBV6-5 and TRBJ1-5; 7 bases are shared with TRBD1. Germline V lookup: CDR1 MNHEY, CDR2 SVGAGI. This CDR3 comprises 14 residues. V lost 6 bases, J lost 1 base, and 3 bases stayed unmatched. CDR3 sequence (DNA): TGTGCCAGCAGCAGGGGGGAAAGCAATCAGCCCCAGCATTTT. This translates into CASSRGESNQPQHF.

The CDR3 spells CASSIGATDRNQPQHF. The CDR3 DNA is TGTGCCAGTAGTATAGGAGCGACGGATCGTAATCAGCCCCAGCATTTT. This chain connects TRBV19 to TRBJ1-5; D gene ambiguous. This CDR3 is built from 16 residues. Per germline, CDR1 LNHDA and CDR2 SQIVND (reference sequence). Trimming pared 1 base from V and 4 bases from J, leaving 14 bases between.

The chain joins TRBV30 to TRBJ2-7; TRBD1 aligns across 11 bases. The CDR3 length is 15 residues. V shed 2 bases, J shed 5 bases, and the junction held 8 bases outside the gene matches. Germline V gives CDR1 GTSNPN, CDR2 SVGIG (reference sequence). The CDR3 is CAWSKPGQGVHEQYF. For the CDR3, the DNA is TGTGCCTGGAGTAAACCGGGACAGGGGGTTCACGAGCAGTACTTC.

The chain carries TRBV23-1 and TRBJ2-7, with a possible D match to TRBD2 (5 bases). Being an ORF, TRBV23-1 has a function that is uncertain. The CDR3 contains 12 residues. V shed 3 bases and J shed 3 bases, with 6 bases lying between them. CDR3 bases: TGCGCCAGCAGTCATCGGGGCTACGAGCAGTACTTC. The encoded protein is CASSHRGYEQYF.

V and J are TRBV7-9 and TRBJ1-2; D ambiguous. Germline values: CDR1 SEHNR, CDR2 FQNEAQ (reference sequence). V was clipped by 5 bases and J by 5 bases, with 15 bases between them. The CDR3 is 14 residues long. The CDR3 DNA reads as TGTGCCAGCAGCCAGAGGCTCATTGGTTATGGCTACACCTTC. Protein product: CASSQRLIGYGYTF.

The chain combines TRBV14 with TRBJ1-6, with D possibly matching TRBD1 (5 bases). V was cut by 4 bases and J by 2 bases, with 12 bases left in between. CDR1 and CDR2 (germline): SGHDN, FVKESK. This CDR3 has 16 amino acids. This chain's CDR3 is CASSLTRQPYNSPLHF. CDR3 nucleotide sequence: TGTGCCAGCAGCCTGACTCGACAGCCCTATAATTCACCCCTCCACTTT. Together with reference TRBV14 and TRBJ1-6, the CDR3 gives the full variable domain: EAGVTQFPSHSVIEKGQTVTLRCDPISGHDNLYWYRRVMGKEIKFLLHFVKESKQDESGMPNNRFLAERTGGTYSTLKVQPAELEDSGVYFCASSLTRQPYNSPLHFGNGTRLTVT.

The chain joins TRBV13 to TRBJ1-2, with 11 bases identical to TRBD1. This CDR3 comprises 16 residues. Trimming took 5 bases from V and 6 from J; bases not matched to a gene: 11. The germline V gene has CDR1 PRHDT and CDR2 FYEKMQ (reference sequence). In DNA form, the CDR3 reads TGTGCCAGCAGCCCCCGGGACAGGGGGTTGATAAATGGCTACACCTTC. Translated: CASSPRDRGLINGYTF.

The chain is built from TRBV7-3 and TRBJ2-7, with TRBD2 matching over 8 bases. CDR1 and CDR2 from the germline V gene are SGHTA and FQGTGA. This CDR3 is built from 15 residues. V lost 4 bases and J lost 6; bases outside the gene matches: 11. The CDR3 loop reads CASSSGVAGSGEQYF. The CDR3 DNA is TGTGCCAGCAGCTCCGGTGTAGCGGGAAGTGGCGAGCAGTACTTC.

The chain has TRBV5-4 and TRBJ2-5; D not resolved. V lost 1 base to trimming and J lost 3 bases, with 7 bases between them. CDR1 is SGHNT, CDR2 YYREEE, per germline (reference sequence). The CDR3 is 13 amino acids. The CDR3 sequence: CASSLKLEETQYF. DNA of the CDR3: TGTGCCAGCAGCTTGAAACTGGAAGAGACCCAGTACTTC.

This rearrangement joins TRBV28 to TRBJ1-2; 10 bases align to TRBD1. J gave up 0 bases and V 5 bases, and 12 bases lay outside the gene matches. The CDR3 is 18 amino acids. In germline, CDR1 is MDHEN, CDR2 SYDVKM. The CDR3 bases are TGTGCCAGCAGTACGTCACCGGGACAGGGGACTTCTAACTATGGCTACACCTTC. Translating it yields CASSTSPGQGTSNYGYTF.

CDR3 loop: CASSQDWSRGLATYEQYF. The CDR3 DNA sequence: TGCGCCAGCAGCCAAGATTGGTCCCGAGGACTAGCGACCTACGAGCAGTACTTC. This chain connects TRBV4-3 to TRBJ2-7; 9 bases agree with TRBD2. Trimming at V came to 0 bases and at J to 2 bases, leaving 11 bases not matched to a gene. CDR3 length: 18 amino acids. The V gene's germline CDR1 is LGHNA and CDR2 YSLEER.

In its sample, this clone was seen once. The chain carries TRBV30 and TRBJ2-1, with TRBD2 identical over 7 bases. The trim removed 1 base at V and 3 bases at J, leaving 3 bases unmatched. Germline loops: CDR1 GTSNPN, CDR2 SVGIG (reference sequence). This CDR3 spans 14 amino acids. DNA of the CDR3: TGTGCCTGGAGTGAGTCTAGCGGCTACAATGAGCAGTTCTTC. This encodes CAWSESSGYNEQFF.

J is TRBJ2-4 and V is TRBV19; 7 bases fit TRBD1. The CDR3 spans 15 residues. Germline CDR1 is LNHDA and CDR2 is SQIVND (reference sequence). V dropped 5 bases and J dropped 2; count of bases not matched to a gene: 6. CDR3 in DNA: TGTGCCAGTAGTGAATACAGGGGTCCCAAAAACATTCAGTACTTC. Translated: CASSEYRGPKNIQYF.

The chain combines TRBV5-4 with TRBJ2-2, with 7 bases that match TRBD2. J gave up 0 bases and V 3 bases, and 5 bases lay outside the gene matches. This CDR3 spans 16 amino acids. Looked up from germline, CDR1 is SGHNT and CDR2 is YYREEE (reference sequence). CDR3 DNA sequence: TGTGCCAGCAGCTCCTCCGGGACTACGAACACCGGGGAGCTGTTTTTT. Translating gives CASSSSGTTNTGELFF.

The gene calls are TRBV24-1 and TRBJ1-1; D remains ambiguous. CDR1 is KGHDR, CDR2 SFDVKD, per germline. Trimming took off 3 bases at V and 5 bases at J, with 18 bases between the two ends. The length of the CDR3 is 16 residues. CDR3 loop: CATSDPGGGRETEAFF. In DNA, the CDR3 is TGTGCCACCAGTGATCCCGGCGGAGGACGGGAAACTGAAGCTTTCTTT.

The V call is TRBV6-5, the J call TRBJ1-2; D ambiguous. V lost 7 bases and J 6 bases, leaving 18 bases between the germline ends. The CDR3 runs to 14 residues. Germline V lookup: CDR1 MNHEY, CDR2 SVGAGI. DNA for the CDR3: TGTGCCAGCACAGCGCCTTCTCCTCATCATGGCTACACCTTC. Translation gives CASTAPSPHHGYTF.

V usage is TRBV12-5 and J usage is TRBJ2-1; D ambiguous. The CDR3 covers 13 residues. V lost 2 bases to trimming and J lost 1 base, with 3 bases between them. Germline assignment: CDR1 LGHNT and CDR2 FRNRAP. Here the CDR3 reads CASGLSSYNEQFF. As DNA, the CDR3 is TGTGCTAGTGGTTTGTCATCCTACAATGAGCAGTTCTTC.

CDR3 loop: CASSQSPRASGRTEQFF. Written as DNA, the CDR3 is TGCGCCAGCAGCCAATCCCCCCGGGCTAGCGGTCGAACTGAGCAGTTCTTC. This chain connects TRBV4-3 to TRBJ2-1; the match to TRBD2 covers 7 bases. The germline gives CDR1 LGHNA, CDR2 YSLEER. Unmatched junction bases numbered 16, after V lost 2 bases and J lost 9 bases. The CDR3 spans 17 residues.